Each of the 28 T cell receptor beta chains below was sequenced from the same sample in a study of naive CD8 T cells in extremely preterm neonates. Assay: immunoSEQ multiplex PCR; the TCRdb copy retains only in-frame clones and omits some. The sample has about 7,300 clones, roughly 90% seen once; the top ten hold 0.47%. Elective cesarean births at roughly 35-41 weeks, without labor or membrane rupture, supplied the cord blood. The sample consisted of naive CD8+ T cells from cord blood. These TCRs come from a newborn in good health.

The chain is built from TRBV30 and TRBJ2-5; no clear D gene. The assigned J gene may be wrong: the sequence end matches TRBJ2-7 better. Germline values: CDR1 GTSNPN, CDR2 SVGIG (reference sequence). The CDR3 consists of 11 residues. The CDR3 loop reads CAWGEAYEQYF. The DNA for the CDR3 is TGTGCCTGGGGAGAGGCCTACGAGCAGTACTTC.

The CDR3 loop reads CASSQGGGQGYGYTF. DNA for the CDR3: TGCGCCAGCAGCCAAGGGGGGGGACAGGGCTATGGCTACACCTTC. This chain connects TRBV4-3 to TRBJ1-2, with 9 bases that match TRBD1. This CDR3 has 15 residues. V lost 1 base, J lost 4 bases, and 4 bases stayed unmatched. Per germline, CDR1 LGHNA and CDR2 YSLEER.

This chain joins TRBV7-9 and TRBJ2-7; 7 nucleotides match TRBD1. The CDR3 contains 17 residues. Germline V gene sequence: CDR1 SEHNR, CDR2 FQNEAQ (reference sequence). Trimming at V came to 0 bases and at J to 3 bases, leaving 11 bases not matched to a gene. CDR3 protein: CASSLAVRGTAIYEQYF. The CDR3 bases are TGTGCCAGCAGCTTAGCGGTTAGAGGGACAGCGATCTACGAGCAGTACTTC.

This chain uses TRBV4-1 with TRBJ2-3; 10 bases are a match to TRBD2. The CDR3 loop spans 16 amino acids. Germline V lookup: CDR1 MGHRA, CDR2 YSYEKL. The J segment lost 2 bases and the V segment lost 1 base, leaving 3 bases of the junction unmatched. The CDR3 spells CASSQGGLAYTDTQYF. Here the CDR3 DNA reads TGCGCCAGCAGCCAAGGGGGACTAGCGTACACAGATACGCAGTATTTT.

The V gene is TRBV13, the J gene TRBJ2-5, with 9 bases lining up with TRBD2. TRBJ2-7 explains the end of the DNA better; the J call may be wrong. Germline CDR1 and CDR2: PRHDT and FYEKMQ (reference sequence). The CDR3 runs to 15 residues. CDR3 region: CASSPKTSGSYEQYF. The DNA for the CDR3 is TGTGCCAGCAGCCCGAAGACTAGCGGTTCCTACGAGCAGTACTTC.

The rearrangement uses TRBV5-6 and TRBJ2-7; D possibly corresponds to TRBD1 (6 bases). The ends were cut back, 2 bases at V and 3 bases at J, with 12 bases in the middle. From germline, CDR1 is SGHDT and CDR2 YYEEEE. The CDR3 sequence is 14 residues long. The CDR3 sequence: CASSLSGGLYEQYF. Written as DNA, the CDR3 is TGTGCCAGCAGCTTATCTGGGGGCCTCTACGAGCAGTACTTC.

J is TRBJ1-1 and V is TRBV19, with TRBD1 identical over 8 bases. The ends lost 3 bases at V and 3 bases at J; junction bases unmatched: 6. From germline, CDR1 is LNHDA and CDR2 SQIVND (reference sequence). The CDR3 consists of 15 residues. CDR3 in DNA: TGTGCCAGTAGTATCCTGACAGGGGAACACACTGAAGCTTTCTTT. Protein: CASSILTGEHTEAFF. Drawing the rest from reference TRBV19 and TRBJ1-1, the complete variable domain is DGGITQSPKYLFRKEGQNVTLSCEQNLNHDAMYWYRQDPGQGLRLIYYSQIVNDFQKGDIAEGYSVSREKKESFPLTVTSAQKNPTAFYLCASSILTGEHTEAFFGQGTRLTVV.

The J gene is TRBJ2-4, the V gene TRBV19; TRBD1 is a possible D gene (5 bases). Trimming took off 3 bases at V and 4 bases at J, with 16 bases between the two ends. The CDR3 length is 16 residues. CDR1 is LNHDA and CDR2 is SQIVND in the germline V gene (reference sequence). The DNA of the CDR3 is TGTGCCAGTAGTATTGGTGGCAGGGCGTTGAAAAACATTCAGTACTTC. Translation: CASSIGGRALKNIQYF.

The V and J genes are TRBV10-2 and TRBJ1-2; TRBD1 aligns across 7 bases. The CDR3 consists of 15 residues. Germline CDR1 and CDR2: WSHSY and SAAADI. V lost 3 bases to trimming and J lost 5 bases; unmatched junction nucleotides: 9. The CDR3 is CASSDLTGTDYGYTF. CDR3 nucleotides: TGCGCCAGCAGTGACCTTACTGGGACAGATTATGGCTACACCTTC.

J is TRBJ2-1 and V is TRBV9; D perhaps matches TRBD2 (6 bases). The CDR3 is made up of 13 amino acids. Germline V gene sequence: CDR1 SGDLS, CDR2 YYNGEE. Trimming shortened V by 4 bases and J by 6 bases, and 11 bases separated the two germline ends. DNA for the CDR3: TGTGCCAGCAGCTTAGGGACTTCCAATGAGCAGTTCTTC. Encoded protein: CASSLGTSNEQFF.

This sequence joins TRBV4-1 and TRBJ2-1, with 8 bases aligning to TRBD2. V dropped 3 bases and J dropped 8; count of bases not matched to a gene: 3. The CDR3 totals 13 residues. CDR1 is MGHRA and CDR2 is YSYEKL in the germline V gene. In nucleotides, the CDR3 is TGCGCCAGCAGCCACGGGACTAGTGATGAGCAGTTCTTC. Translation gives CASSHGTSDEQFF.

V gene TRBV2 combines with J gene TRBJ1-2; unclear D gene. The CDR3 spans 12 residues. Trimming cost V 8 bases and J 0 bases, with 7 bases left between them. CDR1 and CDR2 (germline): SNHLY, FYNNEI. This CDR3 is CASQVSNYGYTF. The CDR3 region has the DNA TGTGCCAGCCAGGTTTCTAACTATGGCTACACCTTC.

The chain has TRBV9 and TRBJ2-3; no definite D call. The CDR3 has 13 amino acids. CDR1 is SGDLS and CDR2 is YYNGEE in the germline V gene. Trimming took 0 bases from V and 2 from J, leaving 4 bases between them. Here the CDR3 reads CASSVGPTDTQYF. DNA of the CDR3: TGTGCCAGCAGCGTAGGGCCCACAGATACGCAGTATTTT.

As DNA, the CDR3 is TGTGCCAGCAGCTTAGGCCCCGCGGGCCCCTACGAGCAGTACTTC. Translated, it gives CASSLGPAGPYEQYF. The V and J genes are TRBV7-6 and TRBJ2-7; D is perhaps TRBD2 (5 bases). V lost 1 base to trimming and J lost 2 bases, with 12 bases between them. The CDR3 has 15 residues. Germline CDR1 and CDR2: SGHVS and FNYEAQ.

On this clone: This same CDR3 is encoded by further DNA sequences in the sample. The V and J genes are TRBV7-6 and TRBJ2-3; D uncertain. Trimming took 0 bases from V and 1 from J, leaving 5 bases between them. The CDR3 runs 14 residues. Per the germline V gene, CDR1 is SGHVS and CDR2 is FNYEAQ. The CDR3 bases are TGTGCCAGCAGCTTAGCGGGCGGCACAGATACGCAGTATTTT. Translating it yields CASSLAGGTDTQYF.

The chain couples TRBV5-4 to TRBJ1-4; TRBD1 matches 11 bases. V lost 3 bases and J lost 8; bases outside the gene matches: 0. Germline assignment: CDR1 SGHNT and CDR2 YYREEE (reference sequence). This CDR3 comprises 13 residues. CDR3 in DNA: TGTGCCAGCAGCTGGACAGGGGGCGAAAAACTGTTTTTT. It specifies CASSWTGGEKLFF.

The rearrangement uses TRBV19 and TRBJ1-1; 7 positions match TRBD1. Germline CDR1 reads LNHDA; CDR2 reads SQIVND (reference sequence). The J segment lost 3 bases and the V segment lost 5 bases, leaving 3 bases of the junction unmatched. There are 13 residues in the CDR3. The DNA for the CDR3 is TGTGCCAGTAGTGTCCAGGGGGACACTGAAGCTTTCTTT. Residues: CASSVQGDTEAFF. The variable domain in full, completed from reference TRBV19 and TRBJ1-1, reads DGGITQSPKYLFRKEGQNVTLSCEQNLNHDAMYWYRQDPGQGLRLIYYSQIVNDFQKGDIAEGYSVSREKKESFPLTVTSAQKNPTAFYLCASSVQGDTEAFFGQGTRLTVV.

V is TRBV4-3 and J is TRBJ2-7; D call uncertain. The V end was cut by 0 bases, the J end by 1 base, with 10 bases between. The CDR3 consists of 15 residues. The germline CDR1 and CDR2 sequences are LGHNA and YSLEER. For the CDR3, the DNA is TGCGCCAGCAGCCAAGAAAGCGACTTATCCTACGAGCAGTACTTC. Translated, it gives CASSQESDLSYEQYF.

V and J are TRBV5-6 and TRBJ2-7; TRBD1 matches at 8 bases. This CDR3 is built from 14 residues. J lost 1 base, V lost 3 bases, and 3 bases had no gene match. Germline CDR1 SGHDT, CDR2 YYEEEE. CDR3 DNA: TGTGCCAGCAGCTCGGACAGGGTGTCCTACGAGCAGTACTTC. Translating gives CASSSDRVSYEQYF.

V and J are TRBV4-2 and TRBJ1-1; unclear D gene. Germline V lookup: CDR1 LGHNA, CDR2 YNFKEQ. V shed 5 bases and J shed 5 bases, with 12 bases lying between them. The CDR3 loop spans 13 amino acids. In DNA, the CDR3 is TGTGCCAGCAGCTACCCCGGGAGGACTGAAGCTTTCTTT. Its translation is CASSYPGRTEAFF.

The chain joins TRBV12-2 to TRBJ1-2; the table names TRBD1, a call not compared with the DNA. TRBV12-2 is listed as a pseudogene. The CDR3 contains 14 residues. The CDR3 bases are TGTGCAAGTCGCTTAGTCGACAGAAACTATGGCTACACCTTC. This codes for CASRLVDRNYGYTF.

This clone was detected once. This rearrangement joins TRBV2 to TRBJ2-7; 9 positions match TRBD1. Trimming cost V 1 base and J 5 bases; bases outside gene matches: 3. Germline lookup yields CDR1 SNHLY and CDR2 FYNNEI. The CDR3 sequence is 14 residues long. CDR3 region: CASSEGQGGNEQYF. The CDR3 DNA reads TGTGCCAGCAGTGAAGGACAGGGGGGCAACGAGCAGTACTTC.

The gene calls are TRBV19 and TRBJ1-6, with D hard to call. The CDR3 sequence is 16 residues long. Looked up from germline, CDR1 is LNHDA and CDR2 is SQIVND (reference sequence). The V gene lost 1 base and the J gene lost 0 bases, with 7 bases spanning the gap. The CDR3 here is CASSIAGSSYNSPLHF. As DNA, the CDR3 is TGTGCCAGTAGTATAGCGGGGAGCTCCTATAATTCACCCCTCCACTTT.

The chain recombines TRBV27 with TRBJ2-7, with 8 bases lining up with TRBD2. The CDR3 sequence is 17 residues long. Germline trimming cut 5 bases from V and 3 bases from J; bases unmatched to any gene: 15. In germline, CDR1 is MNHEY, CDR2 SMNVEV (reference sequence). The CDR3 reads CASSPSLGLAGNYEQYF. Written as DNA, the CDR3 is TGTGCCAGCAGTCCATCCTTGGGGTTAGCGGGAAACTACGAGCAGTACTTC.

The chain couples TRBV5-1 to TRBJ2-3; 8 nucleotides agree with TRBD1. The CDR3 contains 13 residues. Germline V CDR1 and CDR2: SGHRS, YFSETQ. The trim removed 6 bases at V and 1 base at J, leaving 1 base unmatched. CDR3 protein: CASTGQGTDTQYF. The DNA for the CDR3 is TGCGCCAGCACGGGACAGGGCACAGATACGCAGTATTTT.

The chain combines TRBV7-6 with TRBJ1-2, with D possibly matching TRBD1 (5 bases). CDR3 length equals 16 residues. Per the germline V gene, CDR1 is SGHVS and CDR2 is FNYEAQ. V was shortened by 0 bases and J by 8 bases, with 19 bases between the two germline ends. The chain's CDR3 is CASSLAPGPRAEGYTF. The DNA of the CDR3 is TGTGCCAGCAGCTTAGCCCCAGGGCCTAGGGCGGAGGGCTACACCTTC.

This sequence joins TRBV29-1 and TRBJ1-3, with no clear D. This CDR3 contains 10 residues. Between the trimmed V and J ends, which lost 4 bases and 8 bases, there was a span of 6 bases. Germline CDR1 reads SQVTM; CDR2 reads ANQGSEA. The CDR3 sequence is CSVAQDTIYF. The CDR3 coding sequence is TGCAGCGTTGCGCAGGACACCATATATTTT.

The chain uses TRBV4-3 and TRBJ2-2; no clear D. Trimming took 0 bases from V and 4 from J, leaving 12 bases between them. The germline gives CDR1 LGHNA, CDR2 YSLEER. The CDR3 runs 16 residues. In DNA form, the CDR3 reads TGCGCCAGCAGCCAAGAAAGCAGGCTCCTCACCGGGGAGCTGTTTTTT. Translating it yields CASSQESRLLTGELFF.